This T cell receptor (beta chain) was documented in a study of blood T cell repertoires in COVID-19. Overall study context: The United States, Italy and Spain provided the acute and convalescent COVID-19 samples. The analysed material was cDNA or gDNA that came from T cells, B-cell-depleted T cells, or PBMCs.

Methods used by the authors: Nucleated cell counts were estimated from reference gene primer amplification. Generated by immunoSEQ multiplex PCR, the TCRdb table keeps only in-frame clones and is missing some. V and J calls and clone size follow that table, whereas D and trimming were derived from the DNA. The data show roughly 200,000 clones, about 87% seen once. The CDR3 sequence is 14 residues long. Trimming left V 2 bases short and J 5 bases short, with 12 bases between. Germline V CDR1 and CDR2: MNHEY, SVGAGI. Sequenced input: peripheral blood. The chain employs TRBV6-5 and TRBJ1-1; D is uncertain. This receptor was identified in a young woman with acute or convalescent COVID-19. CDR3: CASSYTGAGTEAFF. The CDR3 DNA reads as TGTGCCAGCAGTTACACGGGCGCGGGGACTGAAGCTTTCTTT.